The next 13 T cell receptor beta chains were all read from a single sample in a study of beta chain features in type 1 diabetes (dated by TCRdb to the late 2010s). The library was made by the immunoSEQ multiplex PCR assay. The High Capacity cDNA Reverse Transcription Kit was used to reverse transcribe all of the isolated RNA, meaning that expressed TCRB transcripts were what got sequenced. This is the immuneACCESS table as TCRdb keeps it, with only in-frame sequences that have V and J called. A part of the clones is gone; compared with another copy, unresolved V genes explain less than half, and the rest is unexplained. For this sample there are 150,000 or so clones; about 8.3% appear just once. The ten largest account for approximately 0.54% of the sample. Their antigen targets remain unknown. General study outcomes and caveats: Type 1 diabetes patients showed a moderate but significant shortening of TCRB CDR3 length in all four CD4+ subsets.

Material for sequencing was central memory CD4+ T cells from blood. These receptors came from a woman aged 18-35 years with type 1 diabetes.

This chain uses TRBV10-1 with TRBJ2-3, with a possible D match to TRBD1 (6 bases). V gave up 9 bases and J gave up 1 base, with 14 bases separating them. The CDR3 extends over 14 amino acids. Germline V gene lookup returns CDR1 WNHNN and CDR2 SYGVQD (reference sequence). The CDR3, as DNA: TGCGCCAGTCAACAGGGAAAGGGCACAGATACGCAGTATTTT. Amino acid sequence: CASQQGKGTDTQYF.

The V gene is TRBV4-2, the J gene TRBJ2-3; perhaps TRBD2 as D (6 bases). Germline-derived CDR1 and CDR2 are LGHNA and YNFKEQ. The V end lost 4 bases, the J end lost 4 bases, and 18 bases lay between the germline ends. The length of the CDR3 is 16 residues. This CDR3 is CASSPKRVLASDTQYF. The DNA for the CDR3 is TGTGCCAGCAGCCCAAAACGTGTACTAGCATCAGATACGCAGTATTTT.

This clone was counted only a few times. The chain carries TRBV12-5 and TRBJ2-1; possibly TRBD2 for D (5 bases). The CDR3 runs to 12 residues. The germline V gene has CDR1 LGHNT and CDR2 FRNRAP. The V gene lost 5 bases and the J gene lost 8 bases, with 10 bases spanning the gap. The CDR3 nucleotides are TGTGCTAGTGGTGTGAGGGAGTATGAGCAGTTCTTC. It encodes CASGVREYEQFF.

This clone turned up a few times. This chain uses TRBV7-2 with TRBJ1-5; 8 bases align to TRBD1. The CDR3 runs 13 residues. CDR1 SGHTA and CDR2 FQGNSA come from the germline V gene. V trimming: 5 bases; J trimming: 5 bases; junction bases outside the gene matches: 2. CDR3 sequence: CASSVRGHQPQHF. CDR3 nucleotides: TGTGCCAGCAGCGTCAGGGGGCATCAGCCCCAGCATTTT. Looking up the rest from reference TRBV7-2 and TRBJ1-5 gives the full variable domain: GAGVSQSPSNKVTEKGKDVELRCDPISGHTALYWYRQSLGQGLEFLIYFQGNSAPDKSGLPSDRFSAERTGGSVSTLTIQRTQQEDSAVYLCASSVRGHQPQHFGDGTRLSIL.

This chain links TRBV6-6 with TRBJ1-6; 7 positions match TRBD1. Germline-derived CDR1 and CDR2 are MNHNY and SVGAGI (reference sequence). This CDR3 comprises 15 residues. The J segment lost 8 bases and the V segment lost 6 bases, leaving 10 bases of the junction unmatched. The CDR3 region has the DNA TGTGCCAGCAGAATACAGGGGACAAAACATTCACCCCTCCACTTT. This translates into CASRIQGTKHSPLHF.

This chain links TRBV6-6 with TRBJ2-3; D ambiguous. The germline V gene has CDR1 MNHNY and CDR2 SVGAGI (reference sequence). This CDR3 spans 13 amino acids. V lost 0 bases and J 8 bases, leaving 9 bases between the germline ends. The CDR3, as DNA: TGTGCCAGCAGTTACTCGATGGAGAGTACGCAGTATTTT. Translating gives CASSYSMESTQYF.

This clone was counted only a few times. The CDR3 sequence is CASSPQGDTEAFF. The DNA of the CDR3 is TGTGCCAGCAGCCCTCAAGGGGACACTGAAGCTTTCTTT. The genes are TRBV7-2 and TRBJ1-1; a weak D match, TRBD1 (5 bases). CDR1 is SGHTA and CDR2 is FQGNSA in the germline V gene. CDR3 length equals 13 residues. The germline V and J ends were trimmed by 5 bases and 3 bases, with 10 bases remaining between them.

This chain joins TRBV4-1 and TRBJ2-3, with TRBD2 as a possible D gene (5 bases). The germline gives CDR1 MGHRA, CDR2 YSYEKL. This CDR3 contains 16 residues. V lost 1 base to trimming and J lost 0 bases, with 11 bases between them. The CDR3 loop reads CASSQGLAPSTDTQYF. The DNA of the CDR3 is TGCGCCAGCAGCCAAGGGCTAGCCCCTAGCACAGATACGCAGTATTTT.

The V call is TRBV28, the J call TRBJ2-6; the match to TRBD1 covers 7 bases. Germline V gene lookup returns CDR1 MDHEN and CDR2 SYDVKM. J gave up 4 bases and V 7 bases, and 16 bases lay outside the gene matches. The CDR3 contains 18 residues. The CDR3 protein is CASIPSGTVLYGANVLTF. CDR3 sequence (DNA): TGTGCCAGCATCCCTTCCGGGACAGTGCTCTACGGGGCCAACGTCCTGACTTTC.

The V and J genes are TRBV5-4 and TRBJ1-5, with 7 bases aligning to TRBD1. Per germline, CDR1 SGHNT and CDR2 YYREEE (reference sequence). Losses at the gene ends were 2 bases for V and 4 bases for J; bases not matched to a gene: 3. The CDR3 runs 14 residues. CDR3 protein: CASSLPGQNQPQHF. The CDR3 DNA follows: TGTGCCAGCAGCTTACCGGGACAGAATCAGCCCCAGCATTTT.

The table lists this clone with a few counts. DNA of the CDR3: TGTGCCAGCAGTGGAGGAGGGACAGGACAGCCCCAGCATTTT. It encodes CASSGGGTGQPQHF. V gene TRBV25-1 combines with J gene TRBJ1-5; 8 positions match TRBD1. This CDR3 contains 14 residues. The V and J ends lost 4 bases and 7 bases, in that order; junction bases with no gene match: 6. Per the germline V gene, CDR1 is MGHDK and CDR2 is SYGVNS.

There are a few counts of this clone. This chain uses TRBV11-2 with TRBJ2-7; the match to TRBD1 covers 10 bases. This CDR3 contains 16 residues. CDR1 is SGHAT, CDR2 FQNNGV, per germline. The J segment lost 3 bases and the V segment lost 4 bases, leaving 9 bases of the junction unmatched. The CDR3 bases are TGTGCCAGCAGCTCCCACACCGGGACAGGGGACTACGAGCAGTACTTC. Translation gives CASSSHTGTGDYEQYF.

About this clone: This CDR3 is also generated by other DNA sequences in the sample. The chain joins TRBV28 to TRBJ1-2, with TRBD1 matching over 9 bases. V shed 3 bases and J 3 bases; nucleotides not matched to a gene: 5. This CDR3 has 15 residues. Germline V gene data show CDR1 as MDHEN and CDR2 as SYDVKM. CDR3 nucleotide sequence: TGTGCCAGCAGTTTCGGGACAGGGAGAGACTATGGCTACACCTTC. Amino acid sequence: CASSFGTGRDYGYTF.